These 25 T cell receptor beta chains were all obtained from the same sample, sequenced in a study of low-dose radiotherapy and immunotherapy resistance in tumors. TRAV- and TRBV-specific primers, spanning alpha and beta chains, primed first-strand cDNA. Over around 19 PCR cycles, TCRs were amplified from a constant-region primer and V-primer adapter. TCRdb ran MiXCR on the reads and lists one entry per CDR3 protein. This table holds about 71,000 distinct CDR3 sequences, less than 40% found once. Time point denoted: before trial treatment. The sample was PBMCs, taken before treatment. These receptors all stem from a female donor with ovarian cancer.

This sequence joins TRBV12-3 or TRBV12-4 and TRBJ1-1, with D unclear. The CDR3 runs 12 residues. Trimming pared 3 bases from V and 1 base from J, leaving 3 bases between. CDR3 sequence (DNA): TGTGCCAGCAGTTTTGCGAACACTGAAGCTTTCTTT. Translation gives CASSFANTEAFF.

This clonotype was counted at least ten times. The rearrangement links TRBV19 to TRBJ2-1; D gene unclear. V lost 3 bases, J lost 2 bases, and 11 bases lay in between. CDR1 and CDR2 from the germline V gene are LNHDA and SQIVND (reference sequence). This CDR3 has 15 amino acids. The CDR3 sequence is CASSMTSSPYNEQFF. CDR3 bases: TGTGCCAGTAGTATGACTTCCTCCCCCTACAATGAGCAGTTCTTC. Drawing the rest from reference TRBV19 and TRBJ2-1, the complete variable domain is DGGITQSPKYLFRKEGQNVTLSCEQNLNHDAMYWYRQDPGQGLRLIYYSQIVNDFQKGDIAEGYSVSREKKESFPLTVTSAQKNPTAFYLCASSMTSSPYNEQFFGPGTRLTVL.

The CDR3 nucleotides read TGCGCCAGCAGACCGGACAGGGCGGGCGGCTACACCTTC. It codes for CASRPDRAGGYTF. V usage is TRBV5-1 and J usage is TRBJ1-2, with TRBD1 matching 8 bases. J was trimmed by 8 bases and V by 5 bases; bases with no gene match: 8. Germline lookup yields CDR1 SGHRS and CDR2 YFSETQ. This CDR3 comprises 13 residues.

This clonotype was counted ten times or more. The J gene is TRBJ2-5, the V gene TRBV24-1; TRBD2 aligns across 14 bases. V gave up 4 bases and J gave up 2 bases; unmatched junction bases: 11. The CDR3 spans 19 residues. The germline V gene encodes CDR1 KGHDR and CDR2 SFDVKD. CDR3 protein: CATSEAGTSGGTLQETQYF. The DNA for the CDR3 is TGTGCCACCAGTGAAGCCGGGACTAGCGGGGGCACCCTTCAAGAGACCCAGTACTTC.

The chain is built from TRBV13 and TRBJ2-7; 9 bases fit TRBD2. Germline-derived CDR1 and CDR2 are PRHDT and FYEKMQ (reference sequence). The ends lost 0 bases at V and 6 bases at J; junction bases unmatched: 0. The CDR3 extends over 13 amino acids. Written as DNA, the CDR3 is TGTGCCAGCAGCTTAGGGACTAGCGGCGAGCAGTACTTC. Translated: CASSLGTSGEQYF.

The V gene is TRBV4-3, the J gene TRBJ1-5, with unresolved D. This CDR3 comprises 15 residues. V was clipped by 1 base and J by 6 bases, with 13 bases between them. Germline loops: CDR1 LGHNA, CDR2 YSLEER. The CDR3: CASSQGHNRGQPQHF. DNA of the CDR3: TGCGCCAGCAGCCAAGGTCACAACCGTGGTCAGCCCCAGCATTTT.

V and J are TRBV7-2 and TRBJ2-2; 9 bases are a match to TRBD1. After removal of 1 base from V and 6 bases from J, the junction contained 9 bases not matched to a gene. Looked up from germline, CDR1 is SGHTA and CDR2 is FQGNSA. CDR3 size: 17 residues. In DNA form, the CDR3 reads TGTGCCAGCAGCTTAGGTTCGGGACAGGGTTTTGCCGGGGAGCTGTTTTTT. It codes for CASSLGSGQGFAGELFF.

V and J are TRBV3-1 and TRBJ2-7; maybe TRBD2 (5 bases). The CDR3 spans 14 residues. Between the trimmed V and J ends, which lost 0 bases and 4 bases, there was a span of 10 bases. Germline V gene sequence: CDR1 LGHDT, CDR2 YNNKEL (reference sequence). The CDR3 sequence is CASSQETRRYEQYF. The DNA of the CDR3 is TGTGCCAGCAGCCAAGAAACACGGAGGTACGAGCAGTACTTC.

This clonotype was observed at least ten times. The chain recombines TRBV6-2 or TRBV6-3 with TRBJ2-2; D gene uncertain. This CDR3 is 13 amino acids long. Per the germline V gene, CDR1 is MNHEY and CDR2 is SVGEGT. V was trimmed by 6 bases and J by 4 bases, leaving 9 bases between them. CDR3 in DNA: TGTGCCAGCAGCGCTACGAGCACCGGGGAGCTGTTTTTT. This codes for CASSATSTGELFF.

In this sample, this clonotype turned up many times. The chain recombines TRBV2 with TRBJ2-2, with a possible D match to TRBD1 (6 bases). The germline V and J ends were trimmed by 7 bases and 4 bases, with 10 bases remaining between them. Germline V CDR1 and CDR2: SNHLY, FYNNEI. The CDR3 has 13 residues. The CDR3 sequence: CASKEGVTGELFF. The CDR3 region has the DNA TGTGCCAGCAAAGAGGGGGTCACCGGGGAGCTGTTTTTT. The full variable domain, completed using reference TRBV2 and TRBJ2-2, is EPEVTQTPSHQVTQMGQEVILRCVPISNHLYFYWYRQILGQKVEFLVSFYNNEISEKSEIFDDQFSVERPDGSNFTLKIRSTKLEDSAMYFCASKEGVTGELFFGEGSRLTVL.

This clonotype was recorded many times. V and J are TRBV7-2 and TRBJ1-1; 7 nucleotides line up with TRBD1. Trimming took 5 bases from V and 11 from J; bases not matched to a gene: 8. The CDR3 sequence is 12 residues long. The germline CDR1 and CDR2 sequences are SGHTA and FQGNSA. The chain's CDR3 is CASSLRQGLAFF. CDR3 coding DNA: TGTGCCAGCAGCCTAAGACAGGGCCTCGCTTTCTTT.

There are many counts of this clonotype. The chain has TRBV5-1 and TRBJ1-1; TRBD1 matches 9 bases. The germline V gene encodes CDR1 SGHRS and CDR2 YFSETQ. The CDR3 is made up of 14 amino acids. The J segment lost 5 bases and the V segment lost 4 bases, leaving 6 bases of the junction unmatched. The CDR3 sequence is CASSAGQGKTEAFF. The CDR3 DNA reads as TGCGCCAGCAGCGCCGGACAGGGGAAGACTGAAGCTTTCTTT.

This clonotype was counted many times. V and J are TRBV6-2 or TRBV6-3 and TRBJ2-1; TRBD2 matches at 7 bases. This CDR3 region has 18 residues. CDR1 is MNHEY, CDR2 SVGEGT, per germline. V shed 4 bases, J shed 0 bases, and the junction held 12 bases outside the gene matches. CDR3 DNA sequence: TGTGCCAGCAGTTTTTCCCTTAGCGGGCCCAGCTCCTACAATGAGCAGTTCTTC. Translating it yields CASSFSLSGPSSYNEQFF.

This clonotype has just a few counts. V is TRBV20-1 and J is TRBJ2-1, with D possibly matching TRBD2 (5 bases). Germline loops: CDR1 DFQATT, CDR2 SNEGSKA (reference sequence). CDR3 length: 14 amino acids. Trimming stripped 7 bases from V and 9 bases from J, with 22 bases between. The CDR3 DNA sequence: TGCAGTGGAGCGTTGGACTGGCCAAAGGGTGAGCAGTTCTTC. Translating it yields CSGALDWPKGEQFF.

The J gene is TRBJ2-3, the V gene TRBV6-2 or TRBV6-3, with 8 bases matching TRBD2. There are 13 residues in the CDR3. V lost 10 bases to trimming and J lost 2 bases; unmatched junction nucleotides: 5. Germline lookup yields CDR1 MNHEY and CDR2 SVGEGT. DNA of the CDR3: TGTGCCACCACAGCGGGAGTCACAGATACGCAGTATTTT. Residues: CATTAGVTDTQYF.

The sample holds many counts of this clonotype. The rearrangement uses TRBV29-1 and TRBJ2-5, with 9 bases lining up with TRBD1. V gave up 6 bases and J gave up 5 bases; unmatched junction bases: 7. The CDR3 totals 13 residues. The V gene's germline CDR1 is SQVTM and CDR2 ANQGSEA. Written as DNA, the CDR3 is TGCAGCGTAGAGGGACAGGGAACGGAGACCCAGTACTTC. Protein: CSVEGQGTETQYF.

This clonotype was counted many times. The genes are TRBV10-3 and TRBJ2-5, with 15 bases lining up with TRBD2. Germline CDR1 reads ENHRY; CDR2 reads SYGVKD. This CDR3 region has 16 residues. Unmatched junction bases numbered 10, after V lost 2 bases and J lost 12 bases. The CDR3 DNA sequence: TGTGCCATCAGTGAGCCCAAAGGACTAGCGGGAGGGATAAAGTACTTC. The encoded protein is CAISEPKGLAGGIKYF.

This clonotype has just a few counts. The chain joins TRBV6-2 or TRBV6-3 to TRBJ2-3, with 10 positions matching TRBD2. This CDR3 is 16 amino acids long. V lost 2 bases, J lost 0 bases, and 2 bases stayed unmatched. Germline V lookup: CDR1 MNHEY, CDR2 SVGEGT. DNA of the CDR3: TGTGCCAGCAGTTACGCACTAGCGGGAAGCACAGATACGCAGTATTTT. Its protein is CASSYALAGSTDTQYF.

This clonotype was seen many times. In DNA, the CDR3 is TGCGCCAGCAGCTGGACTAGCGAACGGGACGAGCAGTACTTC. Amino acids: CASSWTSERDEQYF. This chain links TRBV5-1 with TRBJ2-7; TRBD2 agrees at 9 bases. This CDR3 comprises 14 residues. Germline CDR1 reads SGHRS; CDR2 reads YFSETQ. Trimming took 3 bases from V and 5 from J; bases not matched to a gene: 6.

This clonotype turned up a few times. This chain links TRBV25-1 with TRBJ2-2, with a tentative D call TRBD2 (5 bases). In germline, CDR1 is MGHDK, CDR2 SYGVNS. V was cut by 2 bases and J by 7 bases, with 11 bases left in between. The CDR3 has 14 residues. Written as DNA, the CDR3 is TGTGCCAGCAGTGAACTGCGTGAGGGCGGGGAGCTGTTTTTT. Translated: CASSELREGGELFF.

A note on this clonotype: Only one base separates this from a far larger clonotype, so it likely reflects a read error. The chain combines TRBV18 with TRBJ2-1, with TRBD1 matching over 7 bases. Germline CDR1 is KGHSH and CDR2 is LQKENI. The length of the CDR3 is 13 residues. J gave up 10 bases and V 3 bases, and 6 bases lay outside the gene matches. DNA of the CDR3: TGTGCCAGCTCACCGAACAGGGGCAACGAGCAGTTCTTC. Amino acids: CASSPNRGNEQFF.

This clonotype was counted many times. The chain has TRBV5-5 and TRBJ2-1; 8 bases line up with TRBD2. CDR3 size: 15 residues. V was clipped by 1 base and J by 2 bases; unmatched bases: 2. CDR1 and CDR2 (germline): SGHKS, YYEKEE (reference sequence). CDR3 sequence reads: CASSLKRGTYNEQFF. In DNA form, the CDR3 reads TGTGCCAGCAGCTTGAAGCGGGGGACCTACAATGAGCAGTTCTTC.

This rearrangement joins TRBV5-1 to TRBJ1-1; a weak D match, TRBD1 (6 bases). Germline V gene data show CDR1 as SGHRS and CDR2 as YFSETQ. V dropped 5 bases and J dropped 0 bases, with 11 bases sitting between them. This CDR3 is 14 amino acids long. The CDR3 spells CASRLDRMNTEAFF. For the CDR3, the DNA is TGCGCCAGCAGGCTGGACAGAATGAACACTGAAGCTTTCTTT.

This clonotype was counted at least ten times. V gene TRBV5-1 combines with J gene TRBJ1-4; 7 nucleotides match TRBD1. The J segment lost 4 bases and the V segment lost 3 bases, leaving 6 bases of the junction unmatched. The V gene's germline CDR1 is SGHRS and CDR2 YFSETQ. CDR3 length equals 15 residues. The CDR3 protein is CASSWVGGDNEKLFF. CDR3 nucleotides: TGCGCCAGCAGCTGGGTAGGGGGCGATAATGAAAAACTGTTTTTT.

This clonotype rates as medium-sized (0.01 to 0.1%). CDR3 residues: CASSPPAGANTEAFF. The CDR3 region has the DNA TGTGCCAGCAGTCCTCCCGCCGGGGCGAACACTGAAGCTTTCTTT. The chain joins TRBV6-2 or TRBV6-3 to TRBJ1-1, with D possibly matching TRBD1 (5 bases). The germline V gene has CDR1 MNHEY and CDR2 SVGEGT. V was shortened by 5 bases and J by 1 base, with 14 bases between the two germline ends. The CDR3 is made up of 15 amino acids.